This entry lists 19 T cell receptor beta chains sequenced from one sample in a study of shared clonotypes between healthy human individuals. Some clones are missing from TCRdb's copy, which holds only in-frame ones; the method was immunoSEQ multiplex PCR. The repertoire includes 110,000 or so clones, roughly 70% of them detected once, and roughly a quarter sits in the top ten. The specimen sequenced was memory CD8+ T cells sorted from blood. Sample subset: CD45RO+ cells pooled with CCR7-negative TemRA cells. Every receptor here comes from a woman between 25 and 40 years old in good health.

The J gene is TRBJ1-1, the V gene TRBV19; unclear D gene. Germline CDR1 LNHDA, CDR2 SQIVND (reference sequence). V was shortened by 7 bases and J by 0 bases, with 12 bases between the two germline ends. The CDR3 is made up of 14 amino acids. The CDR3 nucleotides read TGTGCCAGTATAGGGTTCCGGATGAACACTGAAGCTTTCTTT. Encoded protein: CASIGFRMNTEAFF.

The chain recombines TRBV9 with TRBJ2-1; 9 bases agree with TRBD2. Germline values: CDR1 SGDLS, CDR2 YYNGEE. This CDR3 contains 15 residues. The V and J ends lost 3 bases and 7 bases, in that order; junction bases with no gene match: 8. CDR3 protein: CASSEAGGYFNEQFF. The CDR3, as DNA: TGTGCCAGCAGCGAAGCGGGAGGCTACTTTAATGAGCAGTTCTTC.

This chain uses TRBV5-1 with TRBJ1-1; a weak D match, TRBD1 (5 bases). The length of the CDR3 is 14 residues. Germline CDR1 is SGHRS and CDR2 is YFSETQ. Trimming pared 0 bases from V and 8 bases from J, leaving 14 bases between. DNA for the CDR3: TGCGCCAGCAGCTTGGTCGGGACTTCCTACGAAGCTTTCTTT. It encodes CASSLVGTSYEAFF.

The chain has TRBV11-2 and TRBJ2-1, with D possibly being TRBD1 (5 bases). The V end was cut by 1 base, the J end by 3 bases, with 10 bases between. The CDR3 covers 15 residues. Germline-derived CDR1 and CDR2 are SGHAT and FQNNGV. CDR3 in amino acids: CASSLVTESYNEQFF. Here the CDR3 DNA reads TGTGCCAGCAGCTTAGTGACAGAGAGCTACAATGAGCAGTTCTTC.

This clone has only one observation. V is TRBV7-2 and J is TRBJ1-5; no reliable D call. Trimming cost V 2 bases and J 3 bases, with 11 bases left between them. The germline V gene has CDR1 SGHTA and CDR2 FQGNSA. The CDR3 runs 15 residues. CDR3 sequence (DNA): TGTGCCAGCAGCTTACTACAGATTGACAATCAGCCCCAGCATTTT. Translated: CASSLLQIDNQPQHF.

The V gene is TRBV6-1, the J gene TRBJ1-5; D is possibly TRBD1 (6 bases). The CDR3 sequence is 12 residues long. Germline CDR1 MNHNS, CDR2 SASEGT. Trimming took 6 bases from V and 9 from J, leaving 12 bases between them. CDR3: CASRGGGPPQHF. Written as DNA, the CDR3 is TGTGCCAGCAGGGGCGGGGGGCCGCCCCAGCATTTT.

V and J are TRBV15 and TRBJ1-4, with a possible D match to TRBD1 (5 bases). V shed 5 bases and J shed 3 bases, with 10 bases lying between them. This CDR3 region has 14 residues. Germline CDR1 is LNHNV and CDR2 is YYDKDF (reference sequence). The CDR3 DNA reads TGTGCCACCAGCGCTATCAGGGCTAATGAAAAACTGTTTTTT. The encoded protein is CATSAIRANEKLFF.

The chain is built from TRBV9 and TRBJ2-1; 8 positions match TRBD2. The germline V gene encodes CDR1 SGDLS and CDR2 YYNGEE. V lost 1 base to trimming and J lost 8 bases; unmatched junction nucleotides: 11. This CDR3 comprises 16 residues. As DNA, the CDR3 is TGTGCCAGCAGCGTACTCTTAGCGGGACGGTCTGATGAGCAGTTCTTC. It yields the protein CASSVLLAGRSDEQFF.

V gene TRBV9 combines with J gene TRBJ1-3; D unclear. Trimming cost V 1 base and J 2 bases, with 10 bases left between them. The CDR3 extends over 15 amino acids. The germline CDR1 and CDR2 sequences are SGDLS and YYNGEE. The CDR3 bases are TGTGCCAGCAGCGTAAGGACCCGTCCTGGAAACACCATATATTTT. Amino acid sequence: CASSVRTRPGNTIYF.

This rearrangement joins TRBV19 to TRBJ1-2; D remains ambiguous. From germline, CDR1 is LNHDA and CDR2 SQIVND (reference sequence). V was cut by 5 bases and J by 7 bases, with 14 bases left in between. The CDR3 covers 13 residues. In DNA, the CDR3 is TGTGCCAGTAGTTGGATGGACGTCGGTGGCTACACCTTC. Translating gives CASSWMDVGGYTF.

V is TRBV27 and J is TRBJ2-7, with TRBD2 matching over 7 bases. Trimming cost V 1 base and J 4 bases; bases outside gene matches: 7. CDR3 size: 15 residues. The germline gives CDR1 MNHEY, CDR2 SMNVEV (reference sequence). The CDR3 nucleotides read TGTGCCAGCAGTTTATTTAGCGGGCGCGGGTACGAGCAGTACTTC. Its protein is CASSLFSGRGYEQYF.

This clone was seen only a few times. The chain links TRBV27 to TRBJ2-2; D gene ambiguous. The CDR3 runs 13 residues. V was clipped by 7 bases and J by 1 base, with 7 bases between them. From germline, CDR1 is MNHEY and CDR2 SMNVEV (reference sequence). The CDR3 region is CASTQGNTGELFF. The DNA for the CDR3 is TGTGCCAGCACACAAGGGAACACCGGGGAGCTGTTTTTT.

CDR3 sequence reads: CASSRDSLGSYTF. CDR3 sequence (DNA): TGTGCCAGCAGTCGGGACTCCCTAGGAAGCTACACCTTC. The V and J genes are TRBV28 and TRBJ1-2, with a possible D match to TRBD1 (5 bases). Germline loops: CDR1 MDHEN, CDR2 SYDVKM. V was cut by 5 bases and J by 9 bases, with 16 bases left in between. This CDR3 has 13 residues.

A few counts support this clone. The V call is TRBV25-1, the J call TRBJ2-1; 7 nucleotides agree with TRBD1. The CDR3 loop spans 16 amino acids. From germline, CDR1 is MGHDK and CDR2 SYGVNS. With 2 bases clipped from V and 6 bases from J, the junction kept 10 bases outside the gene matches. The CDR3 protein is CASSEQTGTFSNEQFF. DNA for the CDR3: TGTGCCAGCAGTGAACAGACAGGGACCTTCTCCAATGAGCAGTTCTTC.

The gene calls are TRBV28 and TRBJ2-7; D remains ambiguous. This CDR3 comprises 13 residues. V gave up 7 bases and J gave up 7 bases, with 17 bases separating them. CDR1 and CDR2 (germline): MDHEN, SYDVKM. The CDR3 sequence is CASTMGTPREQYF. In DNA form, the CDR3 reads TGTGCCAGCACCATGGGAACCCCACGGGAGCAGTACTTC.

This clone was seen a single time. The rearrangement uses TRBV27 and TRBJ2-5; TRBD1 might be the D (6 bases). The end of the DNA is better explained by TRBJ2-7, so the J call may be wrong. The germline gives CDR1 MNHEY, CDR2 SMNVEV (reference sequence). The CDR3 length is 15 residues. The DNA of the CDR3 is TGTGCCAGCAGTTTGTTATCAGGGGTTTCCTACGAGCAGTACTTC. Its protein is CASSLLSGVSYEQYF.

CDR3 bases: TGTGCCAGCAGCAGTACAGGGGCAGAAGAGACCCAGTACTTC. This gives the protein CASSSTGAEETQYF. The chain uses TRBV5-6 and TRBJ2-5; 7 bases map to TRBD1. The CDR3 extends over 14 amino acids. The germline gives CDR1 SGHDT, CDR2 YYEEEE. V was pared by 4 bases and J by 3 bases, with 6 bases of the junction left unmatched.

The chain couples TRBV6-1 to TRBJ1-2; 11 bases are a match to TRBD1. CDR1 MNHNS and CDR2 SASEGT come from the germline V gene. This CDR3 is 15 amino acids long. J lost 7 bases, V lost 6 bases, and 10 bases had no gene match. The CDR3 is CASRVAGTGGSGYTF. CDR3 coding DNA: TGTGCCAGCAGAGTCGCCGGGACAGGGGGATCTGGCTACACCTTC.

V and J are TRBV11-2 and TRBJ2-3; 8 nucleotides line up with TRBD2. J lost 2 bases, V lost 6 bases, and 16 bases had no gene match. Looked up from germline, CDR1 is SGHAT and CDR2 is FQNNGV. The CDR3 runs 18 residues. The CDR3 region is CASRPTPLIAGSTDTQYF. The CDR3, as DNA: TGTGCCAGCAGACCTACCCCCCTGATAGCGGGATCCACAGATACGCAGTATTTT.